This T cell receptor (beta chain) comes out of a study of shared clonotypes between healthy human individuals. Across the whole study: There were three CD4 naive, three CD4 memory, two CD8 naive and one CD8 memory plates per donor. Study-wide points: At large depth, rarefaction still showed sorted-subset sequencing to be incomplete.

Naive CD8 cells, CD45RO-negative and positively selected for CCR7, excluded terminally differentiated effector memory CD45RA+ cells. The CDR3 loop spans 15 amino acids. CDR1 and CDR2 (germline): SGHRS, YFSETQ. Method: immunoSEQ multiplex PCR; TCRdb's copy keeps in-frame clones and lacks some. This table has about 600,000 clones, around 95% appearing once. This clone was seen only once. Its cognate antigen is unknown. V and J are TRBV5-1 and TRBJ2-5; 8 nucleotides line up with TRBD2. The J call may be wrong; the DNA end is better matched by TRBJ2-7. The sequenced sample was naive CD8+ T cells sorted from blood. The receptor's source is a young woman in good health. As DNA, the CDR3 is TGCGCCAGCAGCCTGAGACCTGCGGGAGGCTACGAGCAGTACTTC. This gives the protein CASSLRPAGGYEQYF.